The 8 T cell receptor beta chains below all came from one sample that was sequenced in a study of blood T cell repertoires in COVID-19. Clones were sequenced by immunoSEQ multiplex PCR, and TCRdb holds only the in-frame ones, with some missing. The data show approximately 270,000 clones, approximately 83% seen once. The specimen sequenced was peripheral blood. The receptors were gathered from a woman between 65 and 79 years old with acute or convalescent COVID-19.

The chain employs TRBV2 and TRBJ1-5; no definite D call. Germline V gene data show CDR1 as SNHLY and CDR2 as FYNNEI. CDR3 length: 14 residues. V lost 7 bases, J lost 4 bases, and 14 bases lay in between. The CDR3 here is CASKPQTRNQPQHF. The CDR3 DNA reads TGTGCCAGCAAACCCCAAACGAGAAATCAGCCCCAGCATTTT.

V is TRBV7-9 and J is TRBJ2-2; 7 nucleotides agree with TRBD2. J lost 2 bases, V lost 5 bases, and 8 bases had no gene match. The CDR3 spans 16 residues. CDR1 is SEHNR, CDR2 FQNEAQ, per germline (reference sequence). In DNA form, the CDR3 reads TGTGCCAGCAGCCCATTCCGGGGGGTTAACACCGGGGAGCTGTTTTTT. It encodes CASSPFRGVNTGELFF.

The chain links TRBV2 to TRBJ1-6, with D uncertain. In germline, CDR1 is SNHLY, CDR2 FYNNEI. V lost 8 bases, J lost 0 bases, and 8 bases lay in between. CDR3 length: 14 residues. CDR3 sequence reads: CASRVDSYNSPLHF. As DNA, the CDR3 is TGTGCCAGCCGAGTAGACTCCTATAATTCACCCCTCCACTTT.

This chain connects TRBV2 to TRBJ2-5; D perhaps matches TRBD2 (6 bases). The germline V and J ends were trimmed by 3 bases and 7 bases, with 12 bases remaining between them. This CDR3 has 13 amino acids. Germline lookup yields CDR1 SNHLY and CDR2 FYNNEI. The CDR3 sequence: CASSEGVGGTQYF. CDR3 bases: TGTGCCAGCAGTGAGGGAGTGGGGGGGACCCAGTACTTC.

The chain employs TRBV5-1 and TRBJ2-3; 8 positions match TRBD2. Germline V CDR1 and CDR2: SGHRS, YFSETQ. The CDR3 covers 18 residues. V dropped 2 bases and J dropped 1; count of bases not matched to a gene: 12. CDR3 loop: CASSFGTSRTIGTDTQYF. CDR3 in DNA: TGCGCCAGCAGCTTTGGGACTAGTCGGACGATTGGCACAGATACGCAGTATTTT.

The chain combines TRBV30 with TRBJ2-1, with 10 nucleotides matching TRBD2. CDR3 length equals 14 residues. The ends lost 5 bases at V and 6 bases at J; junction bases unmatched: 7. CDR1 is GTSNPN, CDR2 SVGIG, per germline (reference sequence). CDR3 loop: CAWLAGGRFNEQFF. CDR3 sequence (DNA): TGTGCCTGGTTAGCGGGGGGCCGATTCAATGAGCAGTTCTTC.

The chain uses TRBV3-1 (or the pseudogene TRBV3-2) and TRBJ2-2; 15 nucleotides agree with TRBD2. CDR3 size: 18 residues. With V trimmed by 2 bases and J by 4 bases, 5 bases remained unmatched. Germline CDR1 is LGHDT and CDR2 is YNNKEL (reference sequence). CDR3 sequence (DNA): TGTGCCAGCAGCCAACGGACTAGCGGGGGGGCGGGCACCGGGGAGCTGTTTTTT. Protein: CASSQRTSGGAGTGELFF.

This clone was counted ten times or more. This chain connects TRBV10-3 to TRBJ1-2; TRBD1 is a possible D gene (5 bases). This CDR3 region has 13 residues. Germline CDR1 is ENHRY and CDR2 is SYGVKD. V was cut by 5 bases and J by 4 bases, with 11 bases left in between. The CDR3 DNA reads TGTGCCATCAGTAGGGGAATCGGCTATGGCTACACCTTC. Protein product: CAISRGIGYGYTF.